The clone carrying this TCR beta chain was picked up many times. The whole isolated RNA underwent reverse transcription, so sequencing captured expressed TCRB transcripts. Libraries were prepared by immunoSEQ multiplex PCR; TCRdb keeps only in-frame clonotypes and omits some of them. The sample lists around 300,000 clones, 8% occurring once. CDR1 is LGHNA, CDR2 YNFKEQ, per germline. The CDR3 spans 15 residues. The V end was cut by 4 bases, the J end by 0 bases, with 7 bases between. The entry originates in a study of beta chain features in type 1 diabetes. The source is a woman in her late teens or twenties in good health. Sample: central memory CD4+ T cells from blood. The chain carries TRBV4-2 and TRBJ2-6; D remains unclear. The CDR3 loop reads CASSRPGSGANVLTF. CDR3 bases: TGTGCCAGCAGCCGGCCGGGCTCTGGGGCCAACGTCCTGACTTTC.